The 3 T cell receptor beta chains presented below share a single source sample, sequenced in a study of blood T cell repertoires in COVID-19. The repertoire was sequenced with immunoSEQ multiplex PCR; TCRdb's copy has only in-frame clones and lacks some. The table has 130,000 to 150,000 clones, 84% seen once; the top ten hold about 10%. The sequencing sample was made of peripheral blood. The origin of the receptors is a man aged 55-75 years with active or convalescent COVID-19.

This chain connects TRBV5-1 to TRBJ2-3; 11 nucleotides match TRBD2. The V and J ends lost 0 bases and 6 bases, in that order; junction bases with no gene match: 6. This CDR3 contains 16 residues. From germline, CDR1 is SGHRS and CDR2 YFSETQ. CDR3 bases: TGCGCCAGCAGCTTGGGACTAGCGGGAACCATGGATACGCAGTATTTT. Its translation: CASSLGLAGTMDTQYF.

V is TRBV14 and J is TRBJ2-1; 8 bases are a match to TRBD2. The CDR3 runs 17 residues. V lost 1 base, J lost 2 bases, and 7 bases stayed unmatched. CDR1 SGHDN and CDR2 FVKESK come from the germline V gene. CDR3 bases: TGTGCCAGCAGCCAAGCGATTGGCGGGGGGACCTACAATGAGCAGTTCTTC. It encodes CASSQAIGGGTYNEQFF.

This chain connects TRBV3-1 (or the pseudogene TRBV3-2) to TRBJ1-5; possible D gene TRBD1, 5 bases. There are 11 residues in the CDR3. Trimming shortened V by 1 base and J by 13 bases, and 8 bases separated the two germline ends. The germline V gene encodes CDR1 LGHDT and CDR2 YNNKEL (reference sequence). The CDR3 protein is CASSQGGSQHF. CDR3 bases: TGTGCCAGCAGCCAAGGGGGCTCACAGCATTTT.